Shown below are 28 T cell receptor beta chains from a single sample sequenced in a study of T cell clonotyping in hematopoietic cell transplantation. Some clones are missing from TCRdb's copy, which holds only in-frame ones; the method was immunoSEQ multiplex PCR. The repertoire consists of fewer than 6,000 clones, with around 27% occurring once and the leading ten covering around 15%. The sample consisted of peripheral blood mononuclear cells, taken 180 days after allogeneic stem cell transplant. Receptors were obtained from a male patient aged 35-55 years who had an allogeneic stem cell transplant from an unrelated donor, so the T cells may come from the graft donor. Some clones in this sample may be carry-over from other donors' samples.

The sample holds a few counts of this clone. In nucleotides, the CDR3 is TGTGCCTGGAGTGTGGGAGAGTTAGCTGAAGCTTTCTTT. Protein sequence: CAWSVGELAEAFF. The chain recombines TRBV30 with TRBJ1-1; no firm D call. The ends were cut back, 0 bases at V and 6 bases at J, with 11 bases in the middle. Germline-derived CDR1 and CDR2 are GTSNPN and SVGIG (reference sequence). The CDR3 totals 13 residues.

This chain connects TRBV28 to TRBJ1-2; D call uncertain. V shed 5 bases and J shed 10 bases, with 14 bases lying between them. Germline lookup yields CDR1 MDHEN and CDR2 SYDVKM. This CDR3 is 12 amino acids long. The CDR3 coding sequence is TGTGCCAGCAGTCGCCCGGAACGACCCTACACCTTC. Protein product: CASSRPERPYTF.

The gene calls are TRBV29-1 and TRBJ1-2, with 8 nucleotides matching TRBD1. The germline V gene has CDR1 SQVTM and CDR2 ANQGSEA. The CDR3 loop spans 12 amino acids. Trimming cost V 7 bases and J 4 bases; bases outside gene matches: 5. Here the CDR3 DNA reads TGCAGCGCCGAGGGACAGGTCTATGGCTACACCTTC. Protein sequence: CSAEGQVYGYTF.

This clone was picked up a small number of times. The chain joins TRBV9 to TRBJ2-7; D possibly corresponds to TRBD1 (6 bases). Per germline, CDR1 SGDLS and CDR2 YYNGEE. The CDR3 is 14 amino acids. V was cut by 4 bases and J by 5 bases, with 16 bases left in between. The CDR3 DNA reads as TGTGCCAGCAGCCCTTGGGACACGGGTAACGAGCAGTACTTC. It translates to CASSPWDTGNEQYF.

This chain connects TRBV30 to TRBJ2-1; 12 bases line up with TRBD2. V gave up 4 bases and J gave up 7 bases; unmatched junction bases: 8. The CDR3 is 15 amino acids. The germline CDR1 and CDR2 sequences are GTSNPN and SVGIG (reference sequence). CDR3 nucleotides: TGTGCCTGGATTTATCTAGCGGGGGGGATAAATGAGCAGTTCTTC. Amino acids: CAWIYLAGGINEQFF.

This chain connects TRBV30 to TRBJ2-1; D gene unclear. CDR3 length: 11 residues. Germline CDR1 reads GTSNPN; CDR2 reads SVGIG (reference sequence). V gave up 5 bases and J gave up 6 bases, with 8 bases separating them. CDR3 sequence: CAWGGRNEQFF. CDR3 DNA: TGTGCCTGGGGCGGCCGCAATGAGCAGTTCTTC. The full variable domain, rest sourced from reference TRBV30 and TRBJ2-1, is SQTIHQWPATLVQPVGSPLSLECTVEGTSNPNLYWYRQAAGRGLQLLFYSVGIGQISSEVPQNLSASRPQDRQFILSSKKLLLSDSGFYLCAWGGRNEQFFGPGTRLTVL.

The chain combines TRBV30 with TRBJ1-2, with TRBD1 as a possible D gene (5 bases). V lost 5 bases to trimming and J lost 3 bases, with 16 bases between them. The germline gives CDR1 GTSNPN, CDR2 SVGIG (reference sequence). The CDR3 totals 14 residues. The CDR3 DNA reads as TGTGCCTGGCTGCGAACGGGGGGTTACTATGGCTACACCTTC. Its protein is CAWLRTGGYYGYTF.

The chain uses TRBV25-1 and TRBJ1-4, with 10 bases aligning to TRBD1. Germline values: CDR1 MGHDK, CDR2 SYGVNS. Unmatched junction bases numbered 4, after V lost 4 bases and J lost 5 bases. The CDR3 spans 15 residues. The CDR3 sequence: CASSVSGQGNEKLFF. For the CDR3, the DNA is TGTGCCAGCAGTGTCTCGGGACAGGGGAATGAAAAACTGTTTTTT.

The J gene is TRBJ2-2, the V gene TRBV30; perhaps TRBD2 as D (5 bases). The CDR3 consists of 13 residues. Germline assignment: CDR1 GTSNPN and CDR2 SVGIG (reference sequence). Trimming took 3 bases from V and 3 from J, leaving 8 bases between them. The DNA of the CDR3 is TGTGCCTGGAGGGACTGTTACACCGGGGAGCTGTTTTTT. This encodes CAWRDCYTGELFF. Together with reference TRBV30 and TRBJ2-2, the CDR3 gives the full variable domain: SQTIHQWPATLVQPVGSPLSLECTVEGTSNPNLYWYRQAAGRGLQLLFYSVGIGQISSEVPQNLSASRPQDRQFILSSKKLLLSDSGFYLCAWRDCYTGELFFGEGSRLTVL.

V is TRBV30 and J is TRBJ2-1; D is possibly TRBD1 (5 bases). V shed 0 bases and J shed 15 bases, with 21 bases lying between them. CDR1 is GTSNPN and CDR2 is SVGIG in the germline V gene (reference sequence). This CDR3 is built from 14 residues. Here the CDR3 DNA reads TGTGCCTGGAGTGTACTATTAGGGGTAGGAAATGCGTTCTTC. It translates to CAWSVLLGVGNAFF.

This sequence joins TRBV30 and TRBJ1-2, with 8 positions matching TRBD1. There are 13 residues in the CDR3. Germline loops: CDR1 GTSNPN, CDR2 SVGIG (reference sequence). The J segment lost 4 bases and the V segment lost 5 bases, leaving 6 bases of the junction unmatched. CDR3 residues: CAWGRDRPYGYTF. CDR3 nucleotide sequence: TGTGCCTGGGGTAGGGACAGGCCCTATGGCTACACCTTC. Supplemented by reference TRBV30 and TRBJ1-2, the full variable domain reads SQTIHQWPATLVQPVGSPLSLECTVEGTSNPNLYWYRQAAGRGLQLLFYSVGIGQISSEVPQNLSASRPQDRQFILSSKKLLLSDSGFYLCAWGRDRPYGYTFGSGTRLTVV.

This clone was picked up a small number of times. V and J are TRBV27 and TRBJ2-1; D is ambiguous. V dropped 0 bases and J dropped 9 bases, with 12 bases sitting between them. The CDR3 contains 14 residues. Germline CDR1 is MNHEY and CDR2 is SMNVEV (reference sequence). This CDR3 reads CASSLSNGLPEQFF. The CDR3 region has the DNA TGTGCCAGCAGTTTATCGAACGGGCTCCCTGAGCAGTTCTTC.

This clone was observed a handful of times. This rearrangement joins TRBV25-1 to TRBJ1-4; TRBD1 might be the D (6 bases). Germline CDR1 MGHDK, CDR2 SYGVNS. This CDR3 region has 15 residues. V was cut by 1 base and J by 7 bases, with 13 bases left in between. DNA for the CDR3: TGTGCCAGCAGTGAATGGGGCAGGGGAGGTGAAAAACTGTTTTTT. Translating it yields CASSEWGRGGEKLFF.

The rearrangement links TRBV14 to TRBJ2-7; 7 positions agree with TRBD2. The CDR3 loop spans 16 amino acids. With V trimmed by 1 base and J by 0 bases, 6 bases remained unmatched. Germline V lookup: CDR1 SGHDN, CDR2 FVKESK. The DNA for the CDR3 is TGTGCCAGCAGCCAAGTTGGCGGGAGCCCCTCCTACGAGCAGTACTTC. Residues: CASSQVGGSPSYEQYF.

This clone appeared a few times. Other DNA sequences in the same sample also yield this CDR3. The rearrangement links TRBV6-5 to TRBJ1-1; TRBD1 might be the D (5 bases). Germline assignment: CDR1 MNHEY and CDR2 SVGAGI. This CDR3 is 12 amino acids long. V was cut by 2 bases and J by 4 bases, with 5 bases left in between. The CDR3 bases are TGTGCCAGCAGTTACGGGGGCACTGAAGCTTTCTTT. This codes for CASSYGGTEAFF.

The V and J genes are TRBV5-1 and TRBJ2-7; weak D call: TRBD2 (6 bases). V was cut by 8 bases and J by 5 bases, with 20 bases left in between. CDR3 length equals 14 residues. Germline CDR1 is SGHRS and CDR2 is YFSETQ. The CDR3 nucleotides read TGCGCCAGTACATCCGGGACTCCCTTGGACGAGCAGTACTTC. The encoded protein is CASTSGTPLDEQYF.

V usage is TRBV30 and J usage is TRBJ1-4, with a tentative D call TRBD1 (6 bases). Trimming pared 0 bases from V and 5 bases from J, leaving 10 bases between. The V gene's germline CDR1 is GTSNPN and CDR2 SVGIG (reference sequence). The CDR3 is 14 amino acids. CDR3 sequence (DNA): TGTGCCTGGAGTGTTAAAGGGGGAAATGAAAAACTGTTTTTT. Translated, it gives CAWSVKGGNEKLFF.

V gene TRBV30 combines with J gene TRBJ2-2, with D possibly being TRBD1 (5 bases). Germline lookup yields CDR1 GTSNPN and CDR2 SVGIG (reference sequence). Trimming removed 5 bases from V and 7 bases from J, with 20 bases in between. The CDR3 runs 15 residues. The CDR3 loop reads CAWSPLGAKGGELFF. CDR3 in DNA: TGTGCCTGGTCACCCTTAGGGGCTAAGGGCGGGGAGCTGTTTTTT.

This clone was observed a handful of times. The CDR3 reads CASSEGSSGANVLTF. The CDR3 bases are TGTGCCAGCAGCGAGGGGAGTTCTGGGGCCAACGTCCTGACTTTC. The chain combines TRBV6-4 with TRBJ2-6, with D perhaps given as TRBD1 or TRBD2 (5 bases each). Looked up from germline, CDR1 is MRHNA and CDR2 is SNTAGT. V gave up 6 bases and J gave up 1 base, with 10 bases separating them. The CDR3 consists of 15 residues.

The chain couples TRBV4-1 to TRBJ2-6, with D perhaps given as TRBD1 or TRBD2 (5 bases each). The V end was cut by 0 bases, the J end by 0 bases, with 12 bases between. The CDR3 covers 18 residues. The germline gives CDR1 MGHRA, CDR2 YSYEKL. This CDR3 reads CASSQDPTGGSGANVLTF. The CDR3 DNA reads TGCGCCAGCAGCCAAGATCCGACTGGGGGCTCTGGGGCCAACGTCCTGACTTTC.

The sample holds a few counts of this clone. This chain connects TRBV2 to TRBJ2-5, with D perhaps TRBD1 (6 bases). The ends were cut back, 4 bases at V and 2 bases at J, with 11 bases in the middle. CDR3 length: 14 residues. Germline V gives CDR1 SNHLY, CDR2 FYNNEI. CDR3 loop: CASSARTAQETQYF. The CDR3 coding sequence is TGTGCCAGCAGTGCGAGGACAGCACAAGAGACCCAGTACTTC.

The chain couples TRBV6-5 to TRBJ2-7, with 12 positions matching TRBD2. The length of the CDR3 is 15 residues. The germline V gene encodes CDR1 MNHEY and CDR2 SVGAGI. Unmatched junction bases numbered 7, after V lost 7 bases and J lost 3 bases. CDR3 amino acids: CASNPSGRAVYEQYF. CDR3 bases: TGTGCCAGCAACCCTAGCGGGAGGGCCGTCTACGAGCAGTACTTC.

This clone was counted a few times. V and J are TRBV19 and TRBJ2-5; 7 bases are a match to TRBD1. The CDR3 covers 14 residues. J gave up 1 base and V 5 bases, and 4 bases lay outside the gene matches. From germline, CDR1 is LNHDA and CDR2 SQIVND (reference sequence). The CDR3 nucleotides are TGTGCCAGTAGTTCCCGGGACAGCCAAGAGACCCAGTACTTC. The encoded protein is CASSSRDSQETQYF.

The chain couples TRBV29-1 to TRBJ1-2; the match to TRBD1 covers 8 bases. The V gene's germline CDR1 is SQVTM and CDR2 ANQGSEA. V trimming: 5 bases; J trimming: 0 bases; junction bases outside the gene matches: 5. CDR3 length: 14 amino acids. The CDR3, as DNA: TGCAGCGTTACGAAGACAGGGGCTAACTATGGCTACACCTTC. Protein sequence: CSVTKTGANYGYTF.

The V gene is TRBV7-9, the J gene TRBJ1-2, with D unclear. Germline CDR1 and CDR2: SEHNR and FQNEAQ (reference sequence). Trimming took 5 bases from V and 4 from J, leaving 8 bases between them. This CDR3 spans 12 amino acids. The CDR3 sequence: CASSQRSYGYTF. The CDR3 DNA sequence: TGTGCCAGCAGCCAGAGGAGCTATGGCTACACCTTC.

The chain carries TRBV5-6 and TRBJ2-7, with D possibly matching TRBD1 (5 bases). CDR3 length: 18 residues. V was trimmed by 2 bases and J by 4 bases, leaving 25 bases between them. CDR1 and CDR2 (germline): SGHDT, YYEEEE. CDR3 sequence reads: CASSFSRSRVPLSYEQYF. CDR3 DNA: TGTGCCAGCAGCTTTTCCCGCAGCAGGGTCCCCCTATCATACGAGCAGTACTTC.

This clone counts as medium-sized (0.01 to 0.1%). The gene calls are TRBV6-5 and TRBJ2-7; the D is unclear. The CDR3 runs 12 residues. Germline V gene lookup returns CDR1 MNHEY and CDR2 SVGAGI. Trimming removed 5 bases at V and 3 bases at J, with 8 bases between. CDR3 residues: CASSAGIYEQYF. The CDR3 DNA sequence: TGTGCCAGCAGTGCTGGGATCTACGAGCAGTACTTC.

CDR3 residues: CASRTGRSQGSPLHF. CDR3 nucleotides: TGTGCCAGCCGAACGGGACGGTCCCAAGGGTCACCCCTCCACTTT. This chain links TRBV6-6 with TRBJ1-6, with D perhaps matching TRBD1 (5 bases). There are 15 residues in the CDR3. The germline V gene encodes CDR1 MNHNY and CDR2 SVGAGI (reference sequence). Trimming took 8 bases from V and 10 from J, leaving 21 bases between them.